The rows below give T cell receptor beta chains drawn from one sample of a study of T cells after yellow fever vaccination. Via MiXCR, TCRdb re-called the 5' RACE reads, giving one row per CDR3 protein. The profile shows about 340,000 distinct CDR3 sequences, about 4% of them singletons. Sequenced here: PBMCs, sampled 5 days after the yellow fever booster vaccination. These receptors all come from a man younger than 35 who received the YFV17D yellow fever vaccine. CDR3s include the opening cysteine and the closing phenylalanine or tryptophan. Each record gives: J gene, clone size, D gene, V gene, CDR3 protein, CDR3 DNA. A D gene is named only where the DNA matches it firmly. Size is omitted from some rows. Given values are once, few, many or a class for expanded clones.

TRBJ1-4 many TRBD1 TRBV7-2 CASSSDRDGTGGLRGNEKLFF TGTGCCAGCAGCTCCGACCGAGACGGGACAGGGGGCTTGAGGGGTAATGAAAAACTGTTTTTT
TRBJ1-2 many . TRBV6-2/TRBV6-3 CASRHRVGYTF TGTGCCAGCAGGCACAGGGTTGGCTACACCTTC
TRBJ2-2 many TRBD2 TRBV20-1 CSARDVAGYLTTNTGELFF TGCAGTGCTAGAGATGTAGCGGGGTACCTTACTACGAACACCGGGGAGCTGTTTTTT
TRBJ1-2 few . TRBV5-1 CASSFTVNNYGYTF TGCGCCAGCAGCTTCACAGTTAATAACTATGGCTACACCTTC
TRBJ2-1 . . TRBV4-3 CASSQDAGWNEQFF TGCGCCAGCAGCCAAGATGCAGGGTGGAATGAGCAGTTCTTC
TRBJ1-1 . TRBD1 TRBV20-1 CSARGQGTEAFF TGCAGTGCTAGAGGACAGGGTACTGAAGCTTTCTTT
TRBJ2-7 many . TRBV18 CASSPGGPTYEQYF TGTGCCAGCTCACCCGGGGGTCCCACCTACGAGCAGTACTTC
TRBJ1-4 . . TRBV5-1 CASSPEAINEKLFF TGCGCCAGCAGCCCGGAGGCCATTAATGAAAAACTGTTTTTT
TRBJ1-2 few . TRBV20-1 CSASGRGAYGYTF TGCAGTGCTAGTGGCAGGGGAGCCTATGGCTACACCTTC
TRBJ2-1 few . TRBV20-1 CSASLASSYNEQFF TGCAGTGCTAGTCTAGCGAGCTCCTACAATGAGCAGTTCTTC
TRBJ2-5 few . TRBV5-1 CASSFAKQETQYF TGCGCCAGCAGCTTCGCCAAACAAGAGACCCAGTACTTC
TRBJ2-7 many TRBD2 TRBV7-2 CASSLARAGGNYEQYF TGTGCCAGCAGCTTAGCTCGCGCGGGGGGGAACTACGAGCAGTACTTC
TRBJ2-5 few . TRBV28 CASSPRYREGETQYF TGTGCCAGCAGCCCCCGATACAGGGAGGGGGAGACCCAGTACTTC
TRBJ1-4 . . TRBV15 CATSRGRGVEKLFF TGTGCCACCAGCAGGGGACGGGGGGTTGAAAAACTGTTTTTT
TRBJ2-2 few . TRBV7-9 CASSPGTKITGELFF TGTGCCAGCAGCCCCGGGACAAAAATCACCGGGGAGCTGTTTTTT
TRBJ1-5 many . TRBV6-2/TRBV6-3 CAAGAGASSPQHF TGTGCCGCCGGGGCAGGGGCGTCTTCGCCCCAGCATTTT
TRBJ2-2 . . TRBV5-1 CASSLLGASGELFF TGCGCCAGCAGCCTGCTAGGGGCTAGCGGGGAGCTGTTTTTT
TRBJ2-5 . TRBD1 TRBV12-3/TRBV12-4 CASSSGQGARETQYF TGTGCCAGCAGTTCGGGACAGGGGGCGCGGGAGACCCAGTACTTC
TRBJ2-5 many . TRBV7-9 CASSSGRQLQETQYF TGTGCCAGCAGCTCAGGGCGACAGCTACAAGAGACCCAGTACTTC
TRBJ1-5 . TRBD1 TRBV7-2 CASSQSGTGGLGQPQHF TGTGCCAGCAGCCAATCCGGGACAGGGGGCCTTGGACAGCCCCAGCATTTT
TRBJ2-3 few . TRBV7-2 CASSSRTTYRGYTDTQYF TGTGCCAGCAGCTCCCGGACTACATACAGGGGATACACAGATACGCAGTATTTT
TRBJ2-7 few . TRBV5-1 CASSSPGVGEQYF TGCGCCAGCAGCTCCCCGGGGGTCGGCGAGCAGTACTTC
TRBJ2-5 few TRBD2 TRBV6-2/TRBV6-3 CASSFNPAGGTGETQYF TGTGCCAGCAGTTTCAACCCGGCGGGGGGAACGGGTGAGACCCAGTACTTC
TRBJ1-2 . . TRBV5-5 CASCSDLTGIRGYTF TGTGCCAGCTGTTCCGACCTAACAGGAATTCGAGGCTACACCTTC
TRBJ1-2 many . TRBV2 CASASGGRGYTF TGTGCCAGCGCCTCGGGTGGCCGTGGCTACACCTTC
TRBJ1-5 . . TRBV2 CASSEAGRDQPQHF TGTGCCAGCAGTGAAGCTGGCAGGGACCAGCCCCAGCATTTT
TRBJ2-6 many . TRBV3-1 CASKLGGTSGANVLTF TGTGCCAGTAAATTGGGGGGAACCTCTGGGGCCAACGTCCTGACTTTC
TRBJ2-1 few . TRBV20-1 CSARPGGSVEDEQFF TGCAGTGCTAGACCAGGGGGGTCAGTCGAGGATGAGCAGTTCTTC
TRBJ1-1 . . TRBV18 CASSPQGVTEAFF TGTGCCAGCTCACCACAGGGAGTAACTGAAGCTTTCTTT
TRBJ2-7 many . TRBV12-3/TRBV12-4 CASSLQAYEQYF TGTGCCAGCAGTTTACAGGCCTACGAGCAGTACTTC
TRBJ2-7 many . TRBV15 CATSRDEGNYEQYF TGTGCCACCAGCAGAGATGAGGGGAACTACGAGCAGTACTTC
TRBJ2-4 . TRBD1 TRBV7-2 CASSPGQGRQNIQYF TGTGCCAGCAGCCCGGGACAGGGTCGCCAAAACATTCAGTACTTC
TRBJ1-3 many . TRBV4-3 CASSQDRTVSGNTIYF TGCGCCAGCAGCCAAGACAGGACGGTCTCTGGAAACACCATATATTTT
TRBJ2-7 few . TRBV20-1 CSARPRDGAYEQYF TGCAGTGCTAGGCCCCGGGATGGGGCCTACGAGCAGTACTTC
TRBJ2-1 . TRBD1 TRBV10-2 CASRGQSYNEQFF TGCGCCAGCAGGGGACAGAGTTACAATGAGCAGTTCTTC
TRBJ2-7 few TRBD1 TRBV7-9 CASSIGQGILEQYF TGTGCCAGCAGCATTGGACAGGGGATCCTCGAGCAGTACTTC
TRBJ2-3 . . TRBV4-1 CASKGVSTDTQYF TGCGCCAGCAAAGGGGTTAGCACAGATACGCAGTATTTT
TRBJ2-7 few . TRBV5-1 CASSLPQVHEQYF TGCGCCAGCTCCCTACCCCAGGTCCACGAGCAGTACTTC
TRBJ1-1 . TRBD1 TRBV11-3 CASSLLRDSEAFF TGTGCCAGCAGCTTACTCCGGGACAGCGAAGCTTTCTTT
TRBJ2-3 many TRBD1 TRBV4-1 CASSQRTGGTDTQYF TGCGCCAGCAGCCAACGGACAGGGGGCACAGATACGCAGTATTTT
TRBJ1-5 many . TRBV11-2 CASSPPREGGKPQHF TGTGCCAGCAGCCCACCCCGAGAGGGCGGGAAGCCCCAGCATTTT